This TCR beta chain comes out of a study of CD8 T cells in ankylosing spondylitis. Study-level findings and limits: Seven to nine highly homologous variants made up a TCR beta motif that seemed to typify ankylosing spondylitis blood. Relatively scarce in peripheral blood, disease-linked clones were CD8+. Earlier work had already found some motif variants in reactive arthritis synovial fluid and blood.

To note about this clonotype: As yet, its antigen is unknown.

V lost 5 bases, J lost 0 bases, and 11 bases lay in between. Germline V gene sequence: CDR1 MNHEY, CDR2 SVGEGT. The CDR3 has 15 amino acids. As the method for making TCR beta libraries, quantitative 5'-RACE with molecular barcodes was used. TCRdb called the 5' RACE reads again in MiXCR, with one record for every CDR3 protein. The data contain some 700,000 distinct CDR3 sequences, 15% to 20% of them singletons. The rearrangement links TRBV6-2 or TRBV6-3 to TRBJ1-5, with TRBD1 as a possible D gene (5 bases). The specimen sequenced was blood, either unsorted or a sorted T cell fraction (not recorded which). This sequence was found in a male donor with ankylosing spondylitis. CDR3 sequence (DNA): TGTGCCAGCAGTCTACGACAGAGTAGCAATCAGCCCCAGCATTTT. It specifies CASSLRQSSNQPQHF.